This TCR beta chain was identified during a study of blood T cell repertoires in COVID-19. At the level of the study: T cells, B-cell-depleted T cells, or PBMCs provided the cDNA or gDNA that served as material.

V was trimmed by 6 bases and J by 7 bases, leaving 12 bases between them. In germline, CDR1 is DFQATT, CDR2 SNEGSKA (reference sequence). The CDR3 loop spans 11 amino acids. Source study methods: Reference gene primer amplification in the assay estimated nucleated cell counts. Clones were read by immunoSEQ multiplex PCR, and TCRdb kept only the in-frame ones, dropping some. V and J calls and clone size follow that table, whereas D and trimming were derived from the DNA. The sample has around 190,000 clones, about 86% seen once. The sequenced sample was peripheral blood. The gene calls are TRBV20-1 and TRBJ1-2; D gene unclear. This receptor was obtained from a man aged 65 to 85 with active or convalescent COVID-19. CDR3 DNA sequence: TGCAGTGCGCGGGGATTGGGTGGCTACACCTTC. This codes for CSARGLGGYTF.